Each of the 11 T cell receptor beta chains below was sequenced from the same sample in a study of vaccination and CD4 T cells after COVID-19. The treatment: approximately nine-day PBMC culture with coronavirus spike peptide pools or control peptides (ViraFEST assay). With the Oncomine TCR Beta short-read assay, DNA from cultured CD4+ T cells was sequenced. TCRdb processed the PCR reads anew with MiXCR; each CDR3 protein has one entry. In the table there are over 15,000 distinct CDR3 sequences, roughly 42% of which are singletons. Antigen specificity for these receptors is unknown. Sequenced material: CD4+ T cells from blood, cultured in vitro, taken before SARS-CoV-2 vaccination. These receptors were collected from a human donor who had recovered from COVID-19.

The chain carries TRBV12-5 and TRBJ2-3; the D is unclear. The CDR3 is made up of 13 amino acids. CDR1 is LGHNT and CDR2 is FRNRAP in the germline V gene. The V end lost 3 bases, the J end lost 4 bases, and 8 bases lay between the germline ends. This CDR3 reads CASGFSGPDTQYF. CDR3 in DNA: TGTGCTAGTGGTTTTTCCGGCCCAGATACGCAGTATTTT.

The CDR3 spells CATSRDKGKAFSVYNSPLHF. The CDR3 bases are TGTGCCACCAGCAGAGATAAAGGGAAGGCCTTTTCGGTCTATAATTCACCCCTCCACTTT. V and J are TRBV15 and TRBJ1-6; no firm D call. V was trimmed by 0 bases and J by 3 bases, leaving 21 bases between them. The CDR3 contains 20 residues. CDR1 is LNHNV, CDR2 YYDKDF, per germline (reference sequence).

The chain links TRBV29-1 to TRBJ2-1; TRBD2 matches at 13 bases. Per germline, CDR1 SQVTM and CDR2 ANQGSEA. J lost 9 bases, V lost 4 bases, and 6 bases had no gene match. The CDR3 sequence is 14 residues long. Here the CDR3 reads CSVAGTSGVSEQFF. CDR3 nucleotide sequence: TGCAGCGTTGCAGGGACTAGCGGGGTTAGTGAGCAGTTCTTC.

The chain carries TRBV20-1 and TRBJ2-5; 7 nucleotides agree with TRBD2. The CDR3 is made up of 15 amino acids. CDR1 DFQATT and CDR2 SNEGSKA come from the germline V gene (reference sequence). The chain's CDR3 is CSTRNSWGGPETQYF. In DNA form, the CDR3 reads TGCAGCACTAGGAACTCATGGGGGGGTCCAGAGACCCAGTACTTC.

The rearrangement joins TRBV20-1 to TRBJ1-2, with D possibly being TRBD1 (5 bases). The CDR3 is 13 residues long. V gave up 3 bases and J gave up 2 bases, with 10 bases separating them. Germline lookup yields CDR1 DFQATT and CDR2 SNEGSKA (reference sequence). The CDR3 reads CSARDSGNYGYTF. As DNA, the CDR3 is TGCAGTGCTAGGGACTCAGGGAACTATGGCTACACCTTC.

This chain uses TRBV6-1 with TRBJ1-2, with D uncertain. Germline V gene sequence: CDR1 MNHNS, CDR2 SASEGT. Trimming cost V 6 bases and J 0 bases, with 11 bases left between them. The CDR3 is 14 residues long. CDR3 DNA sequence: TGTGCCAGCAGGGGCAGGAGCTCTAACTATGGCTACACCTTC. The encoded protein is CASRGRSSNYGYTF.

This clonotype was counted only a few times. The rearrangement uses TRBV10-3 and TRBJ1-6, with D hard to call. The CDR3 is made up of 15 amino acids. Between the trimmed V and J ends, which lost 3 bases and 12 bases, there was a span of 18 bases. Germline lookup yields CDR1 ENHRY and CDR2 SYGVKD. CDR3 sequence (DNA): TGTGCCATCAGTGATCAATTAGGGCTACCTGAACCCCTCCACTTT. The encoded protein is CAISDQLGLPEPLHF.

The DNA for the CDR3 is TGTGCCGGATCGGGGACTAGCGGGAGTGGCGGGGAGCTGTTTTTT. Protein product: CAGSGTSGSGGELFF. The V and J genes are TRBV10-3 and TRBJ2-2; 14 bases agree with TRBD2. This CDR3 spans 15 amino acids. Germline assignment: CDR1 ENHRY and CDR2 SYGVKD. Trimming removed 11 bases from V and 7 bases from J; junction bases left unmatched: 9.

The chain joins TRBV18 to TRBJ1-6, with unresolved D. Looked up from germline, CDR1 is KGHSH and CDR2 is LQKENI. Between the trimmed V and J ends, which lost 3 bases and 0 bases, there was a span of 6 bases. The CDR3 spans 15 residues. The CDR3 sequence: CASSPSDSYNSPLHF. CDR3 bases: TGTGCCAGCTCACCCTCGGACTCCTATAATTCACCCCTCCACTTT.

V is TRBV20-1 and J is TRBJ2-5, with TRBD1 matching 7 bases. V was pared by 6 bases and J by 5 bases, with 15 bases of the junction left unmatched. The CDR3 is made up of 15 amino acids. Germline V gene data show CDR1 as DFQATT and CDR2 as SNEGSKA (reference sequence). Here the CDR3 reads CSAASGTEHWETQYF. The CDR3 DNA sequence: TGCAGTGCCGCCTCCGGGACAGAGCATTGGGAGACCCAGTACTTC.

This sequence joins TRBV14 and TRBJ2-7; D is undetermined. Germline V gene sequence: CDR1 SGHDN, CDR2 FVKESK. This CDR3 has 11 residues. V shed 5 bases and J shed 3 bases, with 5 bases lying between them. DNA for the CDR3: TGTGCCAGCAGCACCAGCTACGAGCAGTACTTC. As protein: CASSTSYEQYF.